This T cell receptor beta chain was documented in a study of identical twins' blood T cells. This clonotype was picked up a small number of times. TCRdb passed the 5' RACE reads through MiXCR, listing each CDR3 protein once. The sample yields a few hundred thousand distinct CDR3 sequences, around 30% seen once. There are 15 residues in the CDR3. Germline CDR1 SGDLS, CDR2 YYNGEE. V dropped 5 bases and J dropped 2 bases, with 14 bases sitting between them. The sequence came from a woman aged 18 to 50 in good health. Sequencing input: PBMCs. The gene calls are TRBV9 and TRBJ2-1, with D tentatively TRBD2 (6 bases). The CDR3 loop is CASSPYRGTYNEQFF. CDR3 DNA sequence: TGTGCCAGCAGTCCTTACCGGGGGACCTACAATGAGCAGTTCTTC.